This TCR beta chain was identified during a study of human T cells and chemical hapten exposure. Overall study results and limits: Patch test score was positively correlated with the counts of PT1 expanded TCRs.

Time point defined: pre-sensitization, week 0. Treatment reported: therapeutic diphenylcyclopropenone sensitization with weekly scalp DPC. The CDR3 has 15 amino acids. CDR1 and CDR2 from the germline V gene are MNHNY and SVGAGI (reference sequence). J was trimmed by 3 bases and V by 3 bases; bases with no gene match: 6. Notes on this clonotype: The antigen is unknown.

Unique molecular identifiers were affixed to discrete cDNA molecules within the library. TCRdb passed the RACE reads through MiXCR, listing each CDR3 protein once. The table lists 350,000 to 450,000 distinct CDR3 sequences, 5% to 6.5% of them singletons. Sample: whole blood, taken in connection with sensitization to the hapten diphenylcyclopropenone (DPC). This chain joins TRBV6-6 and TRBJ1-1; 8 bases align to TRBD1. The TCR originated in a woman between 45 and 65 years old with alopecia areata. Some clones in this sample may be carry-over from other donors' samples. The CDR3 sequence: CASSYGQGRDTEAFF. The CDR3 bases are TGTGCCAGCAGTTATGGACAGGGAAGGGACACTGAAGCTTTCTTT.